This TCR beta chain was identified during a study of blood T cell repertoires in COVID-19. The data were produced by immunoSEQ multiplex PCR, yet TCRdb's version contains in-frame clones alone and is incomplete. The repertoire includes some 240,000 clones, about 90% of them detected once, and 10% to 13% sits in the top ten. Input material: peripheral blood. This clonotype was obtained from a woman aged 70-85 years with COVID-19, enrolled during active disease.

The CDR3 DNA follows: TGTGCCAGCAGTCTCTACGGGACAGGGGAAAACACTGAAGCTTTCTTT. This translates into CASSLYGTGENTEAFF. The V gene is TRBV28, the J gene TRBJ1-1; 10 nucleotides line up with TRBD1. In germline, CDR1 is MDHEN, CDR2 SYDVKM. The CDR3 length is 16 residues. V shed 5 bases and J 2 bases; nucleotides not matched to a gene: 8. The whole variable domain, filled in from reference TRBV28 and TRBJ1-1, reads DVKVTQSSRYLVKRTGEKVFLECVQDMDHENMFWYRQDPGLGLRLIYFSYDVKMKEKGDIPEGYSVSREKKERFSLILESASTNQTSMYLCASSLYGTGENTEAFFGQGTRLTVV.